This T cell receptor (beta chain) was retrieved from a study of blood T cells in healthy people across ages. For the second PCR, which ran for 7 to 11 cycles, a sample-barcoded 5' primer and a J-beta primer mix were used. Via MiXCR, TCRdb re-called the 5' RACE reads, giving one row per CDR3 protein. There are about 830,000 distinct CDR3 sequences in the sample; 55% to 70% occur only once, and approximately 23% lies in the top ten. Germline loops: CDR1 LGHDT, CDR2 YNNKEL (reference sequence). The ends lost 6 bases at V and 1 base at J; junction bases unmatched: 13. The CDR3 has 19 residues. The sample holds a few counts of this clonotype.

This chain links TRBV3-1 with TRBJ2-4, with 12 bases that match TRBD2. This TCR was sampled from a man younger than 40 in good health. The sample taken for sequencing was blood. CDR3 nucleotides: TGTGCCAGCAGTCCCCCCCCTAGCGGGGGGGGCTGGGCCAAAAACATTCAGTACTTC. Translating it yields CASSPPPSGGGWAKNIQYF.